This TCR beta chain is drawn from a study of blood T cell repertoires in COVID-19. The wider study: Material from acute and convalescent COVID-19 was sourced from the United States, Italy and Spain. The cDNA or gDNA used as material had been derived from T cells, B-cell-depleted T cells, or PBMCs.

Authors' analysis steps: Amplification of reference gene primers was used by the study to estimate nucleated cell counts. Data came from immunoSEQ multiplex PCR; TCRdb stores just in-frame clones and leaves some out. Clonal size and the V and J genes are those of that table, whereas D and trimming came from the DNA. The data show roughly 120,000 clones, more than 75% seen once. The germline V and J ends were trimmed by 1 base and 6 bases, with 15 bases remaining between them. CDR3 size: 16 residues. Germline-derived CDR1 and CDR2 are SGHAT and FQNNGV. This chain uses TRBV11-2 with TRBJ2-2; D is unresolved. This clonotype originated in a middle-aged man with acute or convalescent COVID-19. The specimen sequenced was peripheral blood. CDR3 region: CASSLGGSTTAGELFF. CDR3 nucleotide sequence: TGTGCCAGCAGCTTAGGTGGCAGTACCACAGCCGGGGAGCTGTTTTTT.